One sample yielded the 17 T cell receptor beta chains listed below, sequenced in a study of post-analysis software for immune sequencing data. Findings and limits, study-wide: Higher frequency in patients than in controls was seen for about five TRBV segments, with TRBV5-6, TRBV5-1 and TRBV20-1 among them.

Prepared libraries of TCR beta cDNA carried unique molecular identifiers. TCRdb passed the PCR reads through MiXCR, listing each CDR3 protein once. Here the sample spans fewer than 900,000 distinct CDR3 sequences, around 46% being singletons. No antigen is known for these receptors. Sequencing was carried out using blood. Every receptor here comes from a girl aged 10 to 17 with multiple sclerosis.

This clonotype was observed a handful of times. The chain joins TRBV2 to TRBJ2-3; possible D gene TRBD2, 5 bases. With 0 bases removed from V and 6 bases from J, the gap between germline ends came to 10 bases. There are 14 residues in the CDR3. From germline, CDR1 is SNHLY and CDR2 FYNNEI. CDR3 nucleotides: TGTGCCAGCAGTGAAGCGCAAATAGCGGATACGCAGTATTTT. It is translated as CASSEAQIADTQYF. The entire variable domain, with the rest obtained from reference TRBV2 and TRBJ2-3, is as follows: EPEVTQTPSHQVTQMGQEVILRCVPISNHLYFYWYRQILGQKVEFLVSFYNNEISEKSEIFDDQFSVERPDGSNFTLKIRSTKLEDSAMYFCASSEAQIADTQYFGPGTRLTVL.

Comments on this clonotype: One end of the junction is discordant with germline, which a read error may explain. This chain links TRBV7-9 with TRBJ1-2; tentative D call: TRBD1 (5 bases). The CDR3 is 15 residues long. Germline V gene lookup returns CDR1 SEHNR and CDR2 FQNEAQ (reference sequence). The CDR3 region is CASSPGGLPNYGCTF. In DNA, the CDR3 is TGTGCCAGCAGCCCCGGGGGACTCCCTAACTATGGCTGCACCTTC.

This clonotype was counted only a few times. This chain connects TRBV7-2 to TRBJ2-7; D possibly uses TRBD1 or TRBD2 (6 bases each). The V gene's germline CDR1 is SGHTA and CDR2 FQGNSA. V was trimmed by 5 bases and J by 2 bases, leaving 16 bases between them. The CDR3 spans 15 residues. CDR3 protein: CASSPMGGDPYEQYF. The CDR3 DNA reads as TGTGCCAGCAGCCCCATGGGGGGCGACCCCTACGAGCAGTACTTC.

This clonotype has only a few counts. This rearrangement joins TRBV12-3 or TRBV12-4 to TRBJ2-5; tentative D call: TRBD1 (6 bases). The CDR3 sequence is 13 residues long. V was trimmed by 6 bases and J by 5 bases, leaving 13 bases between them. CDR3 in amino acids: CASRKTGVETQYF. CDR3 DNA: TGTGCCAGCAGAAAGACAGGCGTCGAGACCCAGTACTTC.

This chain joins TRBV9 and TRBJ1-4; 8 nucleotides align to TRBD1. CDR3 size: 16 residues. CDR1 is SGDLS, CDR2 YYNGEE, per germline. The junction had 10 bases not matched to a gene; V was cut back by 3 bases and J by 6 bases. This CDR3 is CASSGGQGARDEKLFF. CDR3 DNA sequence: TGTGCCAGCAGCGGGGGGCAGGGGGCTCGCGATGAAAAACTGTTTTTT.

The table lists this clonotype with a few counts. CDR3 coding DNA: TGTGCCACCAGCAGGCTGACTAAATCTGAGCAGTACTTC. This encodes CATSRLTKSEQYF. The chain couples TRBV15 to TRBJ2-7, with D tentatively TRBD2 (5 bases). Germline CDR1 reads LNHNV; CDR2 reads YYDKDF (reference sequence). V was shortened by 3 bases and J by 7 bases, with 13 bases between the two germline ends. This CDR3 spans 13 amino acids.

The chain has TRBV14 and TRBJ2-7, with D perhaps assigned TRBD1 or TRBD2 (5 bases each). This CDR3 is built from 18 residues. Germline V gives CDR1 SGHDN, CDR2 FVKESK. The V end was cut by 4 bases, the J end by 2 bases, with 24 bases between. In nucleotides, the CDR3 is TGTGCCAGCAGCCCTCGGGACCCCGGCCAGCGGACCGCCTACGAGCAGTACTTC. This codes for CASSPRDPGQRTAYEQYF.

V usage is TRBV20-1 and J usage is TRBJ2-5; D is unclear. V gave up 4 bases and J gave up 1 base, with 13 bases separating them. The CDR3 has 14 amino acids. Looked up from germline, CDR1 is DFQATT and CDR2 is SNEGSKA (reference sequence). The CDR3, as DNA: TGCAGTGCTACGGGCCTGTGGGTCCAAGAGACCCAGTACTTC. This codes for CSATGLWVQETQYF.

The genes are TRBV20-1 and TRBJ2-3; 8 positions agree with TRBD2. Trimming removed 5 bases from V and 1 base from J; junction bases left unmatched: 11. The CDR3 has 16 residues. Per germline, CDR1 DFQATT and CDR2 SNEGSKA (reference sequence). This CDR3 is CSADGTSGHRTDTQYF. In DNA form, the CDR3 reads TGCAGTGCTGATGGTACTAGCGGCCACCGCACAGATACGCAGTATTTT.

The chain employs TRBV7-9 and TRBJ1-3, with 8 nucleotides matching TRBD1. The CDR3 covers 13 residues. Germline lookup yields CDR1 SEHNR and CDR2 FQNEAQ (reference sequence). The V gene end was trimmed by 1 base and the J gene end by 7 bases; junction bases not matched to a gene: 0. CDR3 protein: CASSLGDRNTIYF. The CDR3 coding sequence is TGTGCCAGCAGCTTAGGGGACAGGAACACCATATATTTT.

This rearrangement joins TRBV28 to TRBJ2-7; D ambiguous. Germline V lookup: CDR1 MDHEN, CDR2 SYDVKM. CDR3 length: 12 residues. V was trimmed by 8 bases and J by 1 base, leaving 9 bases between them. The CDR3 region is CASAMTSYEQYF. Written as DNA, the CDR3 is TGTGCCAGCGCCATGACGTCCTACGAGCAGTACTTC. Complete variable domain (other parts from reference TRBV28 and TRBJ2-7): DVKVTQSSRYLVKRTGEKVFLECVQDMDHENMFWYRQDPGLGLRLIYFSYDVKMKEKGDIPEGYSVSREKKERFSLILESASTNQTSMYLCASAMTSYEQYFGPGTRLTVT.

The chain is built from TRBV25-1 and TRBJ2-1; maybe TRBD1 (5 bases). Germline CDR1 is MGHDK and CDR2 is SYGVNS. The CDR3 runs to 12 residues. Trimming took 5 bases from V and 6 from J, leaving 8 bases between them. CDR3 coding DNA: TGTGCCAGCAGTCAAGGGGCCAATGAGCAGTTCTTC. Translating it yields CASSQGANEQFF. Combining the CDR3 with reference TRBV25-1 and TRBJ2-1 gives the whole variable domain EADIYQTPRYLVIGTGKKITLECSQTMGHDKMYWYQQDPGMELHLIHYSYGVNSTEKGDLSSESTVSRIRTEHFPLTLESARPSHTSQYLCASSQGANEQFFGPGTRLTVL.

This chain links TRBV9 with TRBJ2-7; 10 nucleotides line up with TRBD1. V shed 0 bases, J shed 2 bases, and the junction held 2 bases outside the gene matches. This CDR3 comprises 15 residues. CDR1 is SGDLS and CDR2 is YYNGEE in the germline V gene. CDR3 sequence (DNA): TGTGCCAGCAGCGTAGGACAGGGGGCCCCCTACGAGCAGTACTTC. Its translation is CASSVGQGAPYEQYF.

This clonotype appeared many times. The chain has TRBV4-3 and TRBJ2-4; 10 bases line up with TRBD2. The germline CDR1 and CDR2 sequences are LGHNA and YSLEER. V lost 1 base to trimming and J lost 3 bases; unmatched junction nucleotides: 3. The CDR3 covers 16 residues. The chain's CDR3 is CASSQGASGSKNIQYF. The CDR3 DNA sequence: TGCGCCAGCAGCCAAGGGGCTAGCGGGAGCAAAAACATTCAGTACTTC.

This clonotype has a handful of counts. J is TRBJ2-1 and V is TRBV20-1; D perhaps matches TRBD2 (6 bases). This CDR3 comprises 15 residues. The V gene lost 1 base and the J gene lost 3 bases, with 13 bases spanning the gap. The germline V gene has CDR1 DFQATT and CDR2 SNEGSKA (reference sequence). The CDR3 DNA reads TGCAGTGCTAGAGGCCCCCTGGGGGGCTACAATGAGCAGTTCTTC. It codes for CSARGPLGGYNEQFF.

V is TRBV10-3 and J is TRBJ2-7; 10 nucleotides agree with TRBD1. Germline trimming cut 9 bases from V and 0 bases from J; bases unmatched to any gene: 20. The CDR3 has 19 amino acids. The germline gives CDR1 ENHRY, CDR2 SYGVKD. The CDR3 sequence is CAIRKTRSGTGALSYEQYF. CDR3 DNA sequence: TGTGCCATTAGAAAGACTAGATCCGGGACAGGGGCCCTCTCCTACGAGCAGTACTTC.

The V and J genes are TRBV12-3 or TRBV12-4 and TRBJ1-1, with D hard to call. The V end lost 2 bases, the J end lost 0 bases, and 10 bases lay between the germline ends. This CDR3 has 15 residues. The CDR3 region has the DNA TGTGCCAGCAGTTTAAGGGCAGCCATGAACACTGAAGCTTTCTTT. It codes for CASSLRAAMNTEAFF.